The TCR beta chain under discussion was sequenced for a study of cytomegalovirus exposure and HLA in healthy donors. Study-level background: Earlier work reported 95 million to 130 million unique TCR beta sequences from 180 million or so T cells. General study results and limits: Sequencing likely generated an artifact that appeared as a cluster of highly shared sequence variants.

Regarding donors, all were healthy bone marrow donors. CDR1 is SEHNR, CDR2 FQNEAQ, per germline (reference sequence). The CDR3 extends over 14 amino acids. Remarks on this clone: Antigen unknown.

It was with 60 Vbeta and 13 Jbeta primers that the PCR ran. The assay was immunoSEQ multiplex PCR, and TCRdb's table has in-frame clones only and misses some. The profile shows 100,000 to 150,000 clones, roughly 82% of them singletons. Specimen: PBMCs. V is TRBV7-9 and J is TRBJ2-5; D perhaps matches TRBD2 (6 bases). TRBJ2-7 matches the DNA end more closely, so the J call is doubtful. This sequence was found in a male donor in good health and CMV-seropositive. The CDR3 sequence: CASSMGGIPYEQYF. DNA of the CDR3: TGTGCCAGCAGCATGGGGGGAATTCCCTACGAGCAGTACTTC.